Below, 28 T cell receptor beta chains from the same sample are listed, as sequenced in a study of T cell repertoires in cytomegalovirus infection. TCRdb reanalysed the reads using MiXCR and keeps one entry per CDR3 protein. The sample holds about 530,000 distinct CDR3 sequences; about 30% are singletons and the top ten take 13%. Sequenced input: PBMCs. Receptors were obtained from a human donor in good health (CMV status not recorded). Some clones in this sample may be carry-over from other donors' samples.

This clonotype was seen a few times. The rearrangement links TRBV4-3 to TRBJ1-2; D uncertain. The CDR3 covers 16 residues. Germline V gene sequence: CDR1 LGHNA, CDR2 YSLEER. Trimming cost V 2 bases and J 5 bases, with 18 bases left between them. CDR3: CASSQHSGRSSYGYTF. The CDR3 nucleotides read TGCGCCAGCAGCCAACACTCCGGGAGGTCTAGTTATGGCTACACCTTC.

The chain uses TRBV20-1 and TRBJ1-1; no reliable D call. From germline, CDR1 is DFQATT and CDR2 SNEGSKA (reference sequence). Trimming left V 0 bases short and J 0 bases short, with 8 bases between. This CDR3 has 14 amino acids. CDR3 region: CSAREGSVNTEAFF. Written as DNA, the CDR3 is TGCAGTGCTAGAGAGGGCAGCGTGAACACTGAAGCTTTCTTT.

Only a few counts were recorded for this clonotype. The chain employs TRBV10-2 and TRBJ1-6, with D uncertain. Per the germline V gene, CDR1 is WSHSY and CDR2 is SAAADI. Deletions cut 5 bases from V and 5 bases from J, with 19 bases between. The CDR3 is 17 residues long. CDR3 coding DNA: TGCGCCAGCAGTTCGGCCGCGGGCAAAAGAGATAATTCACCCCTCCACTTT. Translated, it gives CASSSAAGKRDNSPLHF.

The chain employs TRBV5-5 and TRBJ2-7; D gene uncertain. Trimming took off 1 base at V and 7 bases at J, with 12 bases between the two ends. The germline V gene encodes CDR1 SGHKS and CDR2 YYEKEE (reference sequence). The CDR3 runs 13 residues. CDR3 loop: CASSLTWVGEQYF. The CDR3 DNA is TGTGCCAGCAGCTTGACATGGGTTGGGGAGCAGTACTTC.

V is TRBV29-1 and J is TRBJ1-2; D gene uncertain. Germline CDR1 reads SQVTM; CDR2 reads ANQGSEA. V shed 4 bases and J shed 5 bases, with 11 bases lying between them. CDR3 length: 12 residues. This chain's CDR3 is CSVAPGPYGYTF. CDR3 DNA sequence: TGCAGCGTTGCACCAGGACCTTATGGCTACACCTTC.

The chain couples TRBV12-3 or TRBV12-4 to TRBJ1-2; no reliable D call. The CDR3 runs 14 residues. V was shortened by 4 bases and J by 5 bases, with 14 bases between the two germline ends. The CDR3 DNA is TGTGCCAGCAGTTCCTCCCGGGCGGGGTATGGCTACACCTTC. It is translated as CASSSSRAGYGYTF.

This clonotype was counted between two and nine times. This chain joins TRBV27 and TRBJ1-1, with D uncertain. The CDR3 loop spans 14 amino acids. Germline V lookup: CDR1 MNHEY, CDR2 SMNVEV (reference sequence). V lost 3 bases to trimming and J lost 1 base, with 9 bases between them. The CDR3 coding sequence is TGTGCCAGCAGTTTCGGGCCCGGGAACACTGAAGCTTTCTTT. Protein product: CASSFGPGNTEAFF.

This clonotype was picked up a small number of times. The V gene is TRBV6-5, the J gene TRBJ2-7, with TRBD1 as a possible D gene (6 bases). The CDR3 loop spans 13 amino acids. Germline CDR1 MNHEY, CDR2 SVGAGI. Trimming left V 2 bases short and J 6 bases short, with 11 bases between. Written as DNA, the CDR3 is TGTGCCAGCAGTTACAGACAGGTGGGCGAGCAGTACTTC. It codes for CASSYRQVGEQYF.

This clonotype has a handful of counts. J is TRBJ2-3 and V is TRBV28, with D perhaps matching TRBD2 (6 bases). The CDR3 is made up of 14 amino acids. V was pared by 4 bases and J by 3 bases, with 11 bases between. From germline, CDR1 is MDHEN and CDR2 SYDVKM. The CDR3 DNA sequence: TGTGCCAGCAGTTCAGGAGGGCCGACAGATACGCAGTATTTT. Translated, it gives CASSSGGPTDTQYF.

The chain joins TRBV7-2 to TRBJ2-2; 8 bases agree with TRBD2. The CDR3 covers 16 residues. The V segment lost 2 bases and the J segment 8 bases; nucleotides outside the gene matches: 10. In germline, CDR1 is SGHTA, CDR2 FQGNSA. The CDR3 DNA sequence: TGTGCCAGCAGCTTATCATTCCAGCGGGAGTCTGGGGAGCTGTTTTTT. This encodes CASSLSFQRESGELFF.

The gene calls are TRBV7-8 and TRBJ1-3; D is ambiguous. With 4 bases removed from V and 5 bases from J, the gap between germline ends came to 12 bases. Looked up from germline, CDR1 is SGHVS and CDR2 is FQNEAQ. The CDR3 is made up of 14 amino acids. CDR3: CASSSTGYRNTIYF. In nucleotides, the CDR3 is TGTGCCAGCAGCTCGACCGGTTATCGAAACACCATATATTTT.

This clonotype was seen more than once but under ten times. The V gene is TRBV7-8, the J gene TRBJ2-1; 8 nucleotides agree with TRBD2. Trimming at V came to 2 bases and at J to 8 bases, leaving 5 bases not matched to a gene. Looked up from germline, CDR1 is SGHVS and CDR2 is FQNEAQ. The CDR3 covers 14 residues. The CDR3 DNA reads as TGTGCCAGCAGCTTACCGCTCGGGGGGGATGAGCAGTTCTTC. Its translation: CASSLPLGGDEQFF. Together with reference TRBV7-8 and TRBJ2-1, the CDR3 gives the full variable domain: GAGVSQSPRYKVAKRGQDVALRCDPISGHVSLFWYQQALGQGPEFLTYFQNEAQLDKSGLPSDRFFAERPEGSVSTLKIQRTQQEDSAVYLCASSLPLGGDEQFFGPGTRLTVL.

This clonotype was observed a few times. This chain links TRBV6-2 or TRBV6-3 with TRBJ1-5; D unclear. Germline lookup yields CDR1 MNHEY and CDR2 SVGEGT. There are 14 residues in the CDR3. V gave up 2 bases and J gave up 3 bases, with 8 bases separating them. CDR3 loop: CASSYLGYNQPQHF. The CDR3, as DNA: TGTGCCAGCAGTTACCTGGGTTACAATCAGCCCCAGCATTTT.

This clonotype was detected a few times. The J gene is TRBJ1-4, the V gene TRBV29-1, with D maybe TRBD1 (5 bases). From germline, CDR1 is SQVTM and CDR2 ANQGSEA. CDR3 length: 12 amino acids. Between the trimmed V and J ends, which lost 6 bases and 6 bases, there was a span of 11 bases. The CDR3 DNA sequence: TGCAGCGTGGAGGTGGGGGATGAAAAACTGTTTTTT. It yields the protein CSVEVGDEKLFF.

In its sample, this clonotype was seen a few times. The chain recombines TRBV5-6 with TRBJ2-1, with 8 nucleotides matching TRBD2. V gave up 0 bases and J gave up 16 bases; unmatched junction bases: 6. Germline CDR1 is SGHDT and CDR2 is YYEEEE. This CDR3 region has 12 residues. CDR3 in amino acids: CASSLAAGEVFF. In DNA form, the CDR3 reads TGTGCCAGCAGCTTGGCAGCGGGAGAAGTCTTCTTC.

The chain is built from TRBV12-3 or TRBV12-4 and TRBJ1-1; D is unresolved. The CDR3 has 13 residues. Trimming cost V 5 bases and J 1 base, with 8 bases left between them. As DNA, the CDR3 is TGTGCCAGCAGTACCGACGGGAACACTGAAGCTTTCTTT. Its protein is CASSTDGNTEAFF.

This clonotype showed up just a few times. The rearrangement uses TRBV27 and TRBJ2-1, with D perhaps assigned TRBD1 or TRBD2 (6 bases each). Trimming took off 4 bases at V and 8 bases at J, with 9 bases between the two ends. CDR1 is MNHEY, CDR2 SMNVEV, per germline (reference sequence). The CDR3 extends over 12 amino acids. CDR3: CASSWRGYEQFF. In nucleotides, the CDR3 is TGTGCCAGCAGTTGGAGGGGGTATGAGCAGTTCTTC.

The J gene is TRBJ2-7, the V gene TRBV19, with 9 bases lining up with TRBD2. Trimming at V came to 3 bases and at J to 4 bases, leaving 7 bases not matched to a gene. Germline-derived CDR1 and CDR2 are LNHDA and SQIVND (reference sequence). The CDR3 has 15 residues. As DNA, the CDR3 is TGTGCCAGTAGTATCGGGCTAGCGGGACCATACGAGCAGTACTTC. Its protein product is CASSIGLAGPYEQYF. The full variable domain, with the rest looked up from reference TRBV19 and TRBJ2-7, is DGGITQSPKYLFRKEGQNVTLSCEQNLNHDAMYWYRQDPGQGLRLIYYSQIVNDFQKGDIAEGYSVSREKKESFPLTVTSAQKNPTAFYLCASSIGLAGPYEQYFGPGTRLTVT.

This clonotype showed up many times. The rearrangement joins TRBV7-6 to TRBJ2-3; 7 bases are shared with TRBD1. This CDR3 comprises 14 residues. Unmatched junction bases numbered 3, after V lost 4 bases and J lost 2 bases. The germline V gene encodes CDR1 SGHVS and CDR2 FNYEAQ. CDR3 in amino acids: CASSSGQTTDTQYF. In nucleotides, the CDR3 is TGTGCCAGCAGCTCGGGACAGACCACAGATACGCAGTATTTT.

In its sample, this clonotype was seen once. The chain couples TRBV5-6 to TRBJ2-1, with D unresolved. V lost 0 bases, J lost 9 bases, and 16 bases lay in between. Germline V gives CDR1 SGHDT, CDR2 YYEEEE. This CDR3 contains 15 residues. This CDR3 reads CASSLGGPMVGEQFF. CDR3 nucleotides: TGTGCCAGCAGCTTGGGTGGGCCGATGGTGGGTGAGCAGTTCTTC.

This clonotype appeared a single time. The CDR3 DNA sequence: TGTGCCAGTAGTAATGCGGGGGGATACAATGAGCAGTTCTTC. This encodes CASSNAGGYNEQFF. V and J are TRBV19 and TRBJ2-1; 8 nucleotides align to TRBD2. The CDR3 is 14 residues long. The V segment lost 4 bases and the J segment 4 bases; nucleotides outside the gene matches: 3. Germline V gene data show CDR1 as LNHDA and CDR2 as SQIVND (reference sequence).

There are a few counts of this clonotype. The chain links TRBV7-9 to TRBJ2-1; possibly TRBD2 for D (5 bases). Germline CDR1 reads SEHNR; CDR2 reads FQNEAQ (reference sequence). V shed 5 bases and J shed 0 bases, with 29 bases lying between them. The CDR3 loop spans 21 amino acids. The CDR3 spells CASSQAPSAEAGSSSYNEQFF. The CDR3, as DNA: TGTGCCAGCAGCCAAGCCCCTTCGGCGGAGGCCGGTTCCAGCTCCTACAATGAGCAGTTCTTC.

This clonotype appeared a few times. CDR3 residues: CASSLEGVNQPQHF. CDR3 sequence (DNA): TGTGCCAGCAGCTTGGAGGGGGTCAATCAGCCCCAGCATTTT. The chain uses TRBV5-6 and TRBJ1-5; TRBD1 is a possible D gene (6 bases). This CDR3 is 14 amino acids long. Trimming left V 0 bases short and J 3 bases short, with 7 bases between. Per the germline V gene, CDR1 is SGHDT and CDR2 is YYEEEE.

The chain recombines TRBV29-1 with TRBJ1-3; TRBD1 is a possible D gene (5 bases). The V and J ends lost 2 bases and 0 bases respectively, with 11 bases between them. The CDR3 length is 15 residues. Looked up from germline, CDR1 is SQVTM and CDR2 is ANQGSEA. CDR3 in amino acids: CSVEPPGHSGNTIYF. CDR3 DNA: TGCAGCGTTGAACCGCCGGGGCACTCTGGAAACACCATATATTTT.

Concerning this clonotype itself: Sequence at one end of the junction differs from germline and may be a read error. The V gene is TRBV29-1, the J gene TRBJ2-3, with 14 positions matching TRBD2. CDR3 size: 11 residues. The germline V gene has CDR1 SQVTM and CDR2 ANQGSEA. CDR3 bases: TGCAGCGCCAGGGGACTAGCGGGAGTCCTATTT. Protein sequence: CSARGLAGVLF.

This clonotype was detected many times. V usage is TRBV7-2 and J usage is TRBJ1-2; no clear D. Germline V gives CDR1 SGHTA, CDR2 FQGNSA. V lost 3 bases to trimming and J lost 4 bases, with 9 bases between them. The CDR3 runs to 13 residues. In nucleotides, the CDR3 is TGTGCCAGCAGCTTTTTGAGTTCCTATGGCTACACCTTC. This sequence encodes CASSFLSSYGYTF.

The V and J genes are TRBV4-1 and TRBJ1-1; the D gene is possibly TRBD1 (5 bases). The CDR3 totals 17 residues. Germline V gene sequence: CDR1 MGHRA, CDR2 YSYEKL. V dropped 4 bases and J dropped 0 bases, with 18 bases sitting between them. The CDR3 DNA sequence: TGCGCCAGCAGCCTCCTGGGGCGGCCGAATCTGAACACTGAAGCTTTCTTT. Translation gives CASSLLGRPNLNTEAFF.

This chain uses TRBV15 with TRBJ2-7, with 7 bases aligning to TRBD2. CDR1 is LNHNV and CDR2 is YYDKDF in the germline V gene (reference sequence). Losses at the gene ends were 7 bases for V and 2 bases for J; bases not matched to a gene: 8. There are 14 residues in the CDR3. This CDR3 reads CATNWTSLTYEQYF. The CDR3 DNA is TGTGCCACCAACTGGACTAGTCTTACCTACGAGCAGTACTTC.